This T cell receptor beta chain was sequenced in a study of beta chain features in type 1 diabetes. Isolated RNA was reverse transcribed in full, so expressed TCRB transcripts were sequenced. Repertoires were generated with immunoSEQ multiplex PCR, while TCRdb's copy carries only in-frame clones and drops some. The repertoire holds some 230,000 clones, with around 9.6% as singletons. Trimming took 0 bases from V and 7 from J; bases not matched to a gene: 5. The CDR3 has 14 amino acids. The germline V gene has CDR1 SGHRS and CDR2 YFSETQ. Whole-study results and caveats: Naive, central memory and regulatory TCRB repertoires appeared more similar among patients than healthy donors.

Markers CD45RO/CCR7/CD25/CD127/CD95/CD27 served to sort CD4+ naive, central memory, regulatory and stem cell-like memory cells. Worth noting for this clone: The antigen is undetermined.

The V and J genes are TRBV5-1 and TRBJ1-1; TRBD1 matches 8 bases. This sequence was found in a woman between 18 and 30 years old in good health. Sequenced sample: naive CD4+ T cells from blood. CDR3 DNA: TGCGCCAGCAGCTTGGGACAGGGGCTGGGTGAAGCTTTCTTT. Translated, it gives CASSLGQGLGEAFF. The full variable domain, rest sourced from reference TRBV5-1 and TRBJ1-1, is KAGVTQTPRYLIKTRGQQVTLSCSPISGHRSVSWYQQTPGQGLQFLFEYFSETQRNKGNFPGRFSGRQFSNSRSEMNVSTLELGDSALYLCASSLGQGLGEAFFGQGTRLTVV.